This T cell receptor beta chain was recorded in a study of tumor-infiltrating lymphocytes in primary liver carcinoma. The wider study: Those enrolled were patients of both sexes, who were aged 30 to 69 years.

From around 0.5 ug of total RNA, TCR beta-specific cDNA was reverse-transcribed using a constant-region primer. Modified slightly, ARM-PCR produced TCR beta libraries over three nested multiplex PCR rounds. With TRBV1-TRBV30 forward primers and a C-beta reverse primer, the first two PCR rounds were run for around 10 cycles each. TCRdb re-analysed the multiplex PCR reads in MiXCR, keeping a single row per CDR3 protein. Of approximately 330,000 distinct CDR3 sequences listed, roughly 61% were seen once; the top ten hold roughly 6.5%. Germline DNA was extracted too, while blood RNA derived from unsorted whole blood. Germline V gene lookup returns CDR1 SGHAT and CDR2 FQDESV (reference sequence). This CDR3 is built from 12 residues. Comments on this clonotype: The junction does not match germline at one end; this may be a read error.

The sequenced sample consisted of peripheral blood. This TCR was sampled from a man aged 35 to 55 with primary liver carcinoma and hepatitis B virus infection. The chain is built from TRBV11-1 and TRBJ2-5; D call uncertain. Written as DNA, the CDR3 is TGTGCCAGCAGTTTAGCCGAAGAGACCCAGTACTTC. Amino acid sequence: CASSLAEETQYF.